Listed here are 5 T cell receptor beta chains from one sample, sequenced in a study of blood T cell repertoires in COVID-19. The data were produced by immunoSEQ multiplex PCR, yet TCRdb's version contains in-frame clones alone and is incomplete. The data hold roughly 430,000 clones, with nearly 90% observed a single time. Material: PBMCs or T cells enriched from blood (not recorded which). Every receptor here comes from a woman aged 18-29 years who had been exposed to COVID-19.

V and J are TRBV9 and TRBJ2-7; TRBD2 matches at 8 bases. CDR3 length: 15 residues. Germline loops: CDR1 SGDLS, CDR2 YYNGEE. Trimming at V came to 4 bases and at J to 5 bases, leaving 11 bases not matched to a gene. CDR3 protein: CASSSSGTSFDEQYF. DNA of the CDR3: TGTGCCAGCAGCTCTTCCGGGACTAGTTTCGACGAGCAGTACTTC.

The genes are TRBV7-9 and TRBJ2-7; maybe TRBD2 (6 bases). V lost 4 bases and J lost 6, with 16 bases in between. In germline, CDR1 is SEHNR, CDR2 FQNEAQ (reference sequence). The CDR3 is 14 amino acids. The CDR3 sequence: CASSYAGGDGEQYF. The CDR3 DNA follows: TGTGCCAGCAGCTACGCGGGCGGGGACGGCGAGCAGTACTTC.

The V and J genes are TRBV11-2 and TRBJ1-6; D may be TRBD1 (6 bases). CDR3 length: 19 amino acids. V shed 0 bases and J shed 0 bases, with 15 bases lying between them. Germline loops: CDR1 SGHAT, CDR2 FQNNGV. The CDR3 loop reads CASSLDLQGWASYNSPLHF. The CDR3 nucleotides read TGTGCCAGCAGCTTAGATCTCCAGGGGTGGGCCTCCTATAATTCACCCCTCCACTTT. The variable domain in full, completed from reference TRBV11-2 and TRBJ1-6, reads EAGVAQSPRYKIIEKRQSVAFWCNPISGHATLYWYQQILGQGPKLLIQFQNNGVVDDSQLPKDRFSAERLKGVDSTLKIQPAKLEDSAVYLCASSLDLQGWASYNSPLHFGNGTRLTVT.

The V and J genes are TRBV7-8 and TRBJ2-3, with 9 bases lining up with TRBD1. The CDR3 is made up of 16 amino acids. J lost 3 bases, V lost 3 bases, and 7 bases had no gene match. The germline gives CDR1 SGHVS, CDR2 FQNEAQ. For the CDR3, the DNA is TGTGCCAGCAGCTTTGACAGGGGGAGCCGGACAGATACGCAGTATTTT. Its protein is CASSFDRGSRTDTQYF. The variable domain in full, completed from reference TRBV7-8 and TRBJ2-3, reads GAGVSQSPRYKVAKRGQDVALRCDPISGHVSLFWYQQALGQGPEFLTYFQNEAQLDKSGLPSDRFFAERPEGSVSTLKIQRTQQEDSAVYLCASSFDRGSRTDTQYFGPGTRLTVL.

CDR3 amino acids: CASSVRGNGELFF. As DNA, the CDR3 is TGTGCCAGCAGCGTCAGGGGGAACGGGGAGCTGTTTTTT. This chain uses TRBV6-5 with TRBJ2-2; 7 nucleotides agree with TRBD1. This CDR3 has 13 amino acids. V shed 6 bases, J shed 7 bases, and the junction held 5 bases outside the gene matches. Per the germline V gene, CDR1 is MNHEY and CDR2 is SVGAGI.